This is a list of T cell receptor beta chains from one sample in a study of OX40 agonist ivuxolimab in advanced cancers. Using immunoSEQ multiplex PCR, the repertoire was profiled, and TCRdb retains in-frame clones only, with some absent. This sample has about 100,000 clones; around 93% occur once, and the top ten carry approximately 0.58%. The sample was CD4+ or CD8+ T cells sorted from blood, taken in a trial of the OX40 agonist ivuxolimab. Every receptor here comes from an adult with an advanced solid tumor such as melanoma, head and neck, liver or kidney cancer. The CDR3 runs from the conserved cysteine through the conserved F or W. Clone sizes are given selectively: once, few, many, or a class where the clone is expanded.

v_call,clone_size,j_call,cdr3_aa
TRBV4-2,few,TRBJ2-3,CASSQDSGTSGTDTQYF
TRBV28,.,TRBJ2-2,CASSPKPLAGVPGELFF
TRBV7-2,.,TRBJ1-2,CASSSFSGSAGYGYTF
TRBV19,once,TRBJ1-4,CASSTRQGALTNEKLFF
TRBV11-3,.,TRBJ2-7,CASEPIARLAGDTYEQYF
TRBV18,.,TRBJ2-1,CASSPSPRDVYEQFF
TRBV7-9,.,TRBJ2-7,CASSLGLAGGIYEQYF
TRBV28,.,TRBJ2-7,CASSSRYEQYF
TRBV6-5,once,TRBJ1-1,CASRSETALSTFF
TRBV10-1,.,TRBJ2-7,CASSESGRTYEQYF
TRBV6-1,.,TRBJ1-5,CASSGRANQPQHF
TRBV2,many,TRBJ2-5,CASSARTQYF
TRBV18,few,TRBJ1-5,CASSATGGQPQHF
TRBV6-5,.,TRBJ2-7,CASSYSRGGRGEQYF
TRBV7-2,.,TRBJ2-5,CASSPGVLRETQYF